The rows below give T cell receptor beta chains drawn from one sample of a study of tumor T cells in aggressive B-cell lymphoma. Measured with immunoSEQ multiplex PCR; TCRdb has only the in-frame clones, and not every one. The top ten hold more than 4% of the sample, which has thousands of clones, about nine tenths seen once. The source material was tumor tissue. The receptors were sampled from an adult with diffuse large B cell lymphoma. Both conserved end residues are part of each CDR3. A D gene is named only where the DNA matches it firmly. The size of a clone is reported for some rows only, either as once, few or many, or as a class for expanded clones.

j_gene	abundance	v_gene	d_gene	CDR3nt	CDR3aa
TRBJ2-1	-	TRBV5-1	TRBD2	TGCGCCAGCAGTCCGGCGAGCGGGGCCACCTACAATGAGCAGTTCTTC	CASSPASGATYNEQFF
TRBJ1-5	-	TRBV4-2	TRBD1	TGTGCCAGCAGCCACCTAGGGACAGGGGAGCCCCAGCATTTT	CASSHLGTGEPQHF
TRBJ1-2	-	TRBV15	-	TGTGCCACCAGCAGGATAGGGAGGGGCTACACCTTC	CATSRIGRGYTF
TRBJ2-1	-	TRBV15	TRBD1	TGTGCCACCCATTCCGGGACAGCGGATTACAATGAGCAGTTCTTC	CATHSGTADYNEQFF
TRBJ2-3	-	TRBV6-5	TRBD2	TGTGCCAGCAGTTACTCTGGCGGCGGGAGGGATACGCAGTATTTT	CASSYSGGGRDTQYF
TRBJ2-7	-	TRBV7-6	TRBD1	TGTGCCAGCAGCTTTTCGCCGGGACAGACCTCTGAGCAGTACTTC	CASSFSPGQTSEQYF
TRBJ1-2	-	TRBV5-1	TRBD1	TGCGCCAGCAGCTTGGCCCCAACCGGGACAGGGGACTATGGCTACACCTTC	CASSLAPTGTGDYGYTF
TRBJ2-1	-	TRBV29-1	-	TGCAGCGGGTTAGTGAATGAGCAGTTCTTC	CSGLVNEQFF
TRBJ2-5	-	TRBV19	TRBD2	TGTGCCAGTAGTATCATGGGCGGGAGGGCCTCGGAAGAGACCCAGTACTTC	CASSIMGGRASEETQYF
TRBJ1-2	once	TRBV4-3	-	TGCGCCAGCAGCCAAGATTCCGGGAGTGGCTACACCTTC	CASSQDSGSGYTF
TRBJ2-5	-	TRBV7-9	-	TGTGCCAGCAGCTTCGACAGCGCAGAGACCCAGTACTTC	CASSFDSAETQYF
TRBJ1-1	-	TRBV7-2	-	TGTGCCAGCAGCTTAGACAGCCAGGCGAACACTGAAGCTTTCTTT	CASSLDSQANTEAFF
TRBJ1-4	-	TRBV15	-	TGTGCCACCAGCAGACTGAATCAGGAAAAACTGTTTTTT	CATSRLNQEKLFF
TRBJ2-3	-	TRBV7-7	TRBD2	TGTGCCGTTGGGAGTAGCGGGCCAGATACGCAGTATTTT	CAVGSSGPDTQYF
TRBJ2-5	-	TRBV18	TRBD1	TGTGCCAGCTCACGGGGACAGGGGGCGAGTGAGCAGTACTTC	CASSRGQGASEQYF
TRBJ1-1	-	TRBV5-1	TRBD1	TGCGCCAGCAGCTTAAATCCGGGACAGTTGAACACTGAAGCTTTCTTT	CASSLNPGQLNTEAFF
TRBJ2-5	-	TRBV30	-	TGTGCCTGGAGCCTAGCGCTACAAGAGACCCAGTACTTC	CAWSLALQETQYF
TRBJ1-1	-	TRBV19	-	TGTGCCAGTAAAGTAGCGGATCGGGCAATGAACACTGAAGCTTTCTTT	CASKVADRAMNTEAFF
TRBJ1-5	-	TRBV7-2	-	TGTGCCAGCAGCTTTGGTCCGGCGGGCAATCAGCCCCAGCATTTT	CASSFGPAGNQPQHF
TRBJ2-3	-	TRBV27	TRBD1	TGTGCCAGCAGTCCGGGACAGCTTTCCACAGATACGCAGTATTTT	CASSPGQLSTDTQYF
TRBJ2-7	-	TRBV21-1	-	TGTGCCAGCATCTTGGACAAACTACCCTACGAGCAGTACTTC	CASILDKLPYEQYF
TRBJ1-2	few	TRBV5-1	-	TGCGCCAGCAGCTTGGAGGTCGTCGGGTCGAGAGGCTACACCTTC	CASSLEVVGSRGYTF
TRBJ1-6	-	TRBV10-3	-	TGTGCCATCAGCCGCGGAGAATCATATAATTCACCCCTCCACTTT	CAISRGESYNSPLHF
TRBJ2-3	-	TRBV4-2	-	TGTGCCAGCAGCCTGGGTCTTTTGAAGGGGACGCAGTATTTT	CASSLGLLKGTQYF
TRBJ2-3	-	TRBV6-1	TRBD2	TGTGCCAGCAGTGAAGCGGCGGGAGGAAGCACAGATACGCAGTATTTT	CASSEAAGGSTDTQYF
TRBJ2-3	once	TRBV7-9	TRBD2	TGTGCCAGCCAGCGGGACACAGATACGCAGTATTTT	CASQRDTDTQYF
TRBJ2-2	-	TRBV6-1	-	TGTGCTGCTCGCTCTATATACACCGGGGAGCTGTTTTTT	CAARSIYTGELFF
TRBJ2-4	-	TRBV21-1	-	TGTGCCAGCAGGCCACAGCTGCTACAGCAAAGAAAAAACATTCAGTACTTC	CASRPQLLQQRKNIQYF
TRBJ1-1	few	TRBV5-6	TRBD1	TGTGCCAGCAGCTTCAGGACAGGGGGCATTGGGGCTGAAGCTTTCTTT	CASSFRTGGIGAEAFF
TRBJ2-3	-	TRBV28	TRBD2	TGTGCCAGCAGTTACGAGACTAGCCTCCTAGATACGCAGTATTTT	CASSYETSLLDTQYF
TRBJ2-7	-	TRBV30	TRBD1	TGTGCCTGGAGTGAGAGGGGGCCCTACGAGCAGTACTTC	CAWSERGPYEQYF
TRBJ2-3	-	TRBV19	TRBD2	TGTGCCAGTAGTCTTCGACTAGCGGGGGCTACCACAGATACGCAGTATTTT	CASSLRLAGATTDTQYF
TRBJ2-7	-	TRBV27	-	TGTGCCAGCAGTTTGTTGGCAGGGCGTGAGCAGTACTTC	CASSLLAGREQYF
TRBJ2-3	-	TRBV5-1	-	TGCGCCAGCAGCTGGCAGGGGTTTTTCACAGATACGCAGTATTTT	CASSWQGFFTDTQYF
TRBJ2-3	-	TRBV6-1	-	TGTGCCAGCAGTGATACAGGTACAGATACGCAGTATTTT	CASSDTGTDTQYF
TRBJ2-3	few	TRBV2	-	TGTGCCAGCAGAACACCTACTAAGGGAGCGGGTCGCACAGATACGCAGTATTTT	CASRTPTKGAGRTDTQYF
TRBJ1-6	-	TRBV28	TRBD1	TGTGCCAGCAGTTTGGACAGGAGGAATTCACCCCTCCACTTT	CASSLDRRNSPLHF
TRBJ2-3	-	TRBV6-5	-	TGTGCCAGCAGTTATCAGTCAGGGGTGGATACGCAGTATTTT	CASSYQSGVDTQYF
TRBJ1-1	-	TRBV28	-	TGTGCCAGCAGTTTGGGGGGGGCGTATACTGAAGCTTTCTTT	CASSLGGAYTEAFF
TRBJ2-3	-	TRBV29-1	TRBD2	TGCAGCGTTTATCTTCCGGGACTAGCCATAGGGCAGTATTTT	CSVYLPGLAIGQYF
TRBJ2-2	-	TRBV28	TRBD1	TGTGCCAGCAGAGCCCGACAGGGGCCTACCGGGGAGCTGTTTTTT	CASRARQGPTGELFF
TRBJ1-5	-	TRBV2	-	TGTGCCAGCAGTGAGGGCCCGGACGGGACCCAGCATTTT	CASSEGPDGTQHF
TRBJ1-1	-	TRBV21-1	-	TGTGCCAGCAGCAAAGCTGAGCGTCGGAACACTGAAGCTTTCTTT	CASSKAERRNTEAFF
TRBJ1-1	-	TRBV19	-	TGTGCCAGTAGCCTGTACGAAGGGGTCGAAGCTTTCTTT	CASSLYEGVEAFF
TRBJ2-1	-	TRBV5-1	TRBD1	TGCGCCAGCAAGGACAGGACCTACAATGAGCAGTTCTTC	CASKDRTYNEQFF
TRBJ1-2	-	TRBV29-1	-	TGCAGCGGTCGACTGGTCTATAGCTACACCTTC	CSGRLVYSYTF
TRBJ2-6	-	TRBV29-1	-	TGCAGCGTTGAAGATCTGGCCCACTCTGGGGCCAACGTCCTGACTTTC	CSVEDLAHSGANVLTF
TRBJ2-7	-	TRBV4-3	-	TGCGCCAGCAGCCAAGGATGGGGGGACGAGCAGTACTTT	CASSQGWGDEQYF
TRBJ1-1	-	TRBV10-2	-	TGCGCCAGCAGGACAGTAGGGGCTGAAGCTTTCTTT	CASRTVGAEAFF
TRBJ1-1	-	TRBV21-1	-	TGTGCCAGCAGCAAAGGTAGGAGGGCTCGGAACACTGAAGCTTTCTTT	CASSKGRRARNTEAFF
TRBJ1-5	-	TRBV5-1	TRBD1	TGCGCCAGCAGCGTGGGACAGGGGGATCAGCCCCAGCATTTT	CASSVGQGDQPQHF
TRBJ2-1	-	TRBV7-3	TRBD2	TGTGCCAGCAGCTCCACAGCGGGAGGGCTCGATGAGCAGTTCTTC	CASSSTAGGLDEQFF
TRBJ2-7	-	TRBV27	TRBD1	TGTGCCAGCAGTTTAGAGGGACAGGGGTTTCGGCAGTACTTC	CASSLEGQGFRQYF
TRBJ2-2	-	TRBV4-3	TRBD2	TGCGCCAGCAGCCAAGTTTCCGGGGGGTCCGGGGAGCTGTTTTTT	CASSQVSGGSGELFF
TRBJ2-6	-	TRBV19	-	TGTGCCAGTAGAGCCTCTGGGGCCAACGTCCTGACTTTC	CASRASGANVLTF
TRBJ2-3	-	TRBV5-1	TRBD1	TGCGCCAGCAGCTTTGCGGGACAGGGATCGTTTACGTCGCAGTATTTT	CASSFAGQGSFTSQYF
TRBJ2-3	-	TRBV15	-	TGTGCCACCAGCAACCCTAGGACTAAACCGTATTTT	CATSNPRTKPYF
TRBJ2-2	-	TRBV4-3	-	TGCGCCAGCAGCCAAGGCGGTGGGGGAGCGGGTGCCGGGGAGCTGTTTTTT	CASSQGGGGAGAGELFF
TRBJ2-7	once	TRBV5-1	TRBD2	TGCGCCAGCAGCGCCGGGACTACTGAGGGAGAGCAGTACTTC	CASSAGTTEGEQYF